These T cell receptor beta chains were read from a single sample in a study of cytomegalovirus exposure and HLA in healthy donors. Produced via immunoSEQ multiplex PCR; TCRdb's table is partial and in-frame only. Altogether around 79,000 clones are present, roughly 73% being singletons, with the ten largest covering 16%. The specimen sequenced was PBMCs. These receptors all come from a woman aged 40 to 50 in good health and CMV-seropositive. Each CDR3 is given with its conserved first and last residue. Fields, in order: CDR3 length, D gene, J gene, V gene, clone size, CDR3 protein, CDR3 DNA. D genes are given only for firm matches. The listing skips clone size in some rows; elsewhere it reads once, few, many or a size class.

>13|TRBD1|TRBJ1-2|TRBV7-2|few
CASSQRTGGVHTF
TGTGCCAGCAGCCAACGGACAGGGGGGGTGCACACCTTC
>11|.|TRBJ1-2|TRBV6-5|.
CASSSGGGYTF
TGTGCCAGCAGTTCGGGGGGCGGCTACACCTTC
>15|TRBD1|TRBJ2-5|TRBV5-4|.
CASSRRLTGEETQYF
TGTGCCAGCAGCCGGCGATTGACAGGGGAAGAGACCCAGTACTTC
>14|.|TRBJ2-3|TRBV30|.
CAWNPRGARDTQYF
TGTGCCTGGAATCCCAGAGGTGCAAGAGATACGCAGTATTTT
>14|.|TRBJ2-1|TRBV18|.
CASSPPLGFNEQFF
TGTGCCAGCTCACCACCACTAGGTTTCAATGAGCAGTTCTTC
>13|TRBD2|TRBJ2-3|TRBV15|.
CAIGRAGTDTQYF
TGTGCCATAGGGCGAGCGGGGACAGATACGCAGTATTTT
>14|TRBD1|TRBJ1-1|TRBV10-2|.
CASSLGQPNTEAFF
TGCGCCAGCAGTTTGGGACAGCCGAACACTGAAGCTTTCTTT
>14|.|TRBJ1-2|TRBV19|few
CASSSRGGNYGYTF
TGTGCCAGTAGTTCTCGGGGTGGTAACTATGGCTACACCTTC
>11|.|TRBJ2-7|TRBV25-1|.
CASGNSYEQYF
TGTGCCAGCGGCAATTCCTACGAGCAGTACTTC
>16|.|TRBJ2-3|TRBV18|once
CASSPIAGASVDTQYF
TGTGCCAGCTCACCAATCGCGGGGGCCTCCGTCGATACGCAGTATTTT
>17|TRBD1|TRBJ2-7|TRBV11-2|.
CASSLDHGTGTSYEQYF
TGTGCCAGCAGCTTAGATCATGGGACAGGGACCTCCTACGAGCAGTACTTC
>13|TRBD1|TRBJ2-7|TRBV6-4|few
CASSVNRGYEQYF
TGTGCCAGCAGTGTGAACAGGGGGTACGAGCAGTACTTC
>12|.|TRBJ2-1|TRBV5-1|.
CASSLSQEGLFF
TGCGCCAGCAGCTTGAGCCAGGAGGGGCTGTTCTTC
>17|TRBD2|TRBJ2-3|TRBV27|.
CASSPRTSGSRTDTQYF
TGTGCCAGCAGTCCACGGACTAGCGGTTCTCGCACAGATACGCAGTATTTT
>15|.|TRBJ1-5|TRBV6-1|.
CASRQGDYSNQPQHF
TGTGCCAGCAGACAGGGAGACTATAGCAATCAGCCCCAGCATTTT
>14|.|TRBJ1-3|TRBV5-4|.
CASSFEGIGNTIYF
TGTGCCAGCAGCTTTGAGGGAATCGGAAACACCATATATTTT
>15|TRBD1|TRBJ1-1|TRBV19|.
CASSLYRDRVTEAFF
TGTGCCAGTAGTTTGTACCGGGACAGGGTTACTGAAGCTTTCTTT
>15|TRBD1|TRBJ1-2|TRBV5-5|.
CASSLRQGASYGYTF
TGTGCCAGCAGCTTAAGACAGGGGGCGTCGTATGGCTACACCTTC
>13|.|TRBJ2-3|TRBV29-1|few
CSVCSRITDTQYF
TGCAGCGTTTGCTCCAGGATCACAGATACGCAGTATTTT
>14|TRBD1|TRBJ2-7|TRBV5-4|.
CASRTGTGIDEQYF
TGTGCCAGCAGAACCGGGACAGGGATCGACGAGCAGTACTTC
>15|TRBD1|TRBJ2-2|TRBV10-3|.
CAISLGTGGIGELFF
TGTGCCATCAGTCTCGGGACAGGGGGCATCGGGGAGCTGTTTTTT
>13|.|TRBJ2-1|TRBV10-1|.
CASSEGQYNEQFF
TGCGCCAGCAGTGAAGGACAGTACAATGAGCAGTTCTTC
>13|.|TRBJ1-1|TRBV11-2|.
CASSFQENTEAFF
TGTGCCAGCAGCTTTCAGGAGAACACTGAAGCTTTCTTT
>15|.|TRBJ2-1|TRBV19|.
CASSERRGSYNEQFF
TGTGCCAGTAGTGAAAGACGAGGGAGCTACAATGAGCAGTTCTTC
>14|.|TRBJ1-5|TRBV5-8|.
CASSPRSGQQPQHF
TGTGCCAGCAGCCCTAGGTCAGGACAACAGCCCCAGCATTTT
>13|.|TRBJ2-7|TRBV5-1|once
CASSFGQSYEQYF
TGCGCCAGCAGCTTTGGACAGTCCTACGAGCAGTACTTC
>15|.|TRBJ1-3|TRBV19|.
CASSPQGGTGNTIYF
TGTGCCAGTAGTCCCCAGGGAGGGACTGGAAACACCATATATTTT
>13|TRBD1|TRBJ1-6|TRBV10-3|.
CAISGQNNSPLHF
TGTGCCATATCGGGACAGAATAATTCACCCCTCCACTTT
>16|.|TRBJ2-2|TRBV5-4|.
CASSPDVRHSTGELFF
TGTGCCAGCAGTCCTGATGTCAGACATTCCACCGGGGAGCTGTTTTTT
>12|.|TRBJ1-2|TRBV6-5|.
CASSAANYGYPF
TGTGCCAGCAGTGCAGCTAACTATGGCTACCCCTTC
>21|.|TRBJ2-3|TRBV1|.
CTSSQGPSGRGFGRTTDTQYF
TGCACCAGCAGCCAAGGACCTAGCGGGAGGGGATTTGGTCGTACTACAGATACGCAGTATTTT
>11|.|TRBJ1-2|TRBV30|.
CAWSASYGYTF
TGTGCCTGGAGCGCGTCCTATGGCTACACCTTC
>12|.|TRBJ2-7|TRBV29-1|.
CSAGRDTYEQYF
TGCAGCGCAGGCCGGGATACCTACGAGCAGTACTTC
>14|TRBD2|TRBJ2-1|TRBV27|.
CASSFIGTSNEQFF
TGTGCCAGCAGTTTTATTGGGACTAGCAATGAGCAGTTCTTC
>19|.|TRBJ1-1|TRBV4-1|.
CASSQDRTFSTGMNTEAFF
TGCGCCAGCAGCCAAGACCGTACCTTTTCTACAGGGATGAACACTGAAGCTTTCTTT
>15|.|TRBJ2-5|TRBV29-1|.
CSVATGNAVGETQYF
TGCAGCGTTGCTACCGGGAACGCGGTAGGAGAGACCCAGTACTTC
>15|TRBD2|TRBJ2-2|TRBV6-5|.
CASSRPGLATGELFF
TGTGCCAGCAGCCGGCCGGGACTAGCGACCGGGGAGCTGTTTTTT
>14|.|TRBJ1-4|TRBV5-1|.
CASSPGDRIEKLFF
TGCGCCAGCAGCCCGGGGGACCGTATAGAAAAACTGTTTTTT
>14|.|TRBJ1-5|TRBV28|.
CASSLGGAGQPQHF
TGTGCCAGCAGTTTAGGGGGGGCAGGACAGCCCCAGCATTTT
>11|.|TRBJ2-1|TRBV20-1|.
CSQLSSNEQFF
TGCAGCCAACTTTCTAGCAATGAGCAGTTCTTC
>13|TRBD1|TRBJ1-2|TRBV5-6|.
CASSFGTGGGYTF
TGTGCCAGCAGCTTCGGGACAGGGGGTGGCTACACCTTC
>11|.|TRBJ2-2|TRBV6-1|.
CASGPTGELFF
TGTGCCAGCGGGCCCACCGGGGAGCTGTTTTTT
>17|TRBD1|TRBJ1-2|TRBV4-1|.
CASSQLGTARISDGYTF
TGCGCCAGCAGCCAACTGGGGACAGCACGGATTAGTGATGGCTACACCTTC
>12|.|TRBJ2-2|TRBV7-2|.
CASRLATGELFF
TGTGCCAGCAGACTAGCAACCGGGGAGCTGTTTTTT
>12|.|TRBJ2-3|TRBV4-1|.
CASSVHTDTQYF
TGCGCCAGCAGCGTACACACAGATACGCAGTATTTT
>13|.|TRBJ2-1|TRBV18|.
CASSPQGRNEQFF
TGTGCCAGCTCACCACAGGGGCGGAATGAGCAGTTCTTC
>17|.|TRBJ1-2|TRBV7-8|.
CASSLEFLSGKANGYTF
TGTGCCAGCAGCTTAGAGTTTTTGTCAGGGAAGGCGAATGGCTACACCTTC
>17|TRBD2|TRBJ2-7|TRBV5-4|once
CASSLASLAGVLDEQYF
TGTGCCAGCAGCTTGGCCTCACTAGCGGGAGTGCTCGACGAGCAGTACTTC
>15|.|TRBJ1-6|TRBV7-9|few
CASSSRAGKDSPLHF
TGTGCCAGCAGCTCCCGGGCAGGGAAGGATTCACCCCTCCACTTT
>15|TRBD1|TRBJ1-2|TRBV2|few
CASNPGTGGDYGYTF
TGTGCCAGCAACCCCGGGACAGGGGGCGACTATGGCTACACCTTC
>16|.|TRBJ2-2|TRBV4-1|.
CASSHVDSSNTGELFF
TGCGCCAGCAGCCATGTGGACAGTTCGAACACCGGGGAGCTGTTTTTT
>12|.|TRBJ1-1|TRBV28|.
CASQVMNTEAFF
TGTGCCAGCCAGGTCATGAACACTGAAGCTTTCTTT
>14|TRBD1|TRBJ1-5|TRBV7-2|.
CASSERQGNQPQHF
TGTGCCAGCAGCGAGCGACAGGGGAATCAGCCCCAGCATTTT
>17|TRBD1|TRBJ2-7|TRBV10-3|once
CAISESPGQRSSYEQYF
TGTGCCATCAGTGAGTCTCCGGGACAGCGATCCTCCTACGAGCAGTACTTC
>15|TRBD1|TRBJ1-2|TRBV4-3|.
CASSQEADRAYGYTF
TGCGCCAGCAGCCAAGAGGCGGACAGGGCGTATGGCTACACCTTC
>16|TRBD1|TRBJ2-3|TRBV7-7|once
CASSPTTGGGPDTQYF
TGTGCTAGCAGCCCTACTACAGGGGGCGGGCCAGATACGCAGTATTTT
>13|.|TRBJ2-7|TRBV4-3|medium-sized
CASSQDRGSEQYF
TGCGCCAGCAGCCAAGATAGGGGTTCCGAGCAGTACTTC
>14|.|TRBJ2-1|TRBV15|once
CATSRDQRGHEQFF
TGTGCCACCAGCAGAGATCAAAGGGGCCATGAGCAGTTCTTC